The clone carrying this T cell receptor beta chain has more than one count but fewer than ten. Its cognate antigen is unknown. This entry is derived from a study of T cell repertoires in cytomegalovirus infection. Across the study: The public TCR beta signatures pointed to both CMV infection and matching HLA type.

Study results and caveats: Cumulative public TCR beta family frequency identified CMV carriers with the relevant HLA. What dominated the ex vivo response were HLA-C-restricted CMV-specific TCR beta clonotypes.

TCRdb processed the reads anew with MiXCR; each CDR3 protein has one entry. The data show some 150,000 distinct CDR3 sequences, with about a quarter seen just once and 9.5% to 13% held by the top ten. The V and J ends lost 4 bases and 3 bases, in that order; junction bases with no gene match: 10. Germline CDR1 LNHNV, CDR2 YYDKDF (reference sequence). CDR3 size: 16 residues. The chain links TRBV15 to TRBJ2-5; 8 bases map to TRBD2. Sequenced input: PBMCs. This receptor was taken from a human donor in good health (CMV status not recorded). Some clones in this sample may be carry-over from other donors' samples. In DNA, the CDR3 is TGTGCCACCAGCATAGGGTCGGGAGGGCTCAAAGAGACCCAGTACTTC. Its protein product is CATSIGSGGLKETQYF.